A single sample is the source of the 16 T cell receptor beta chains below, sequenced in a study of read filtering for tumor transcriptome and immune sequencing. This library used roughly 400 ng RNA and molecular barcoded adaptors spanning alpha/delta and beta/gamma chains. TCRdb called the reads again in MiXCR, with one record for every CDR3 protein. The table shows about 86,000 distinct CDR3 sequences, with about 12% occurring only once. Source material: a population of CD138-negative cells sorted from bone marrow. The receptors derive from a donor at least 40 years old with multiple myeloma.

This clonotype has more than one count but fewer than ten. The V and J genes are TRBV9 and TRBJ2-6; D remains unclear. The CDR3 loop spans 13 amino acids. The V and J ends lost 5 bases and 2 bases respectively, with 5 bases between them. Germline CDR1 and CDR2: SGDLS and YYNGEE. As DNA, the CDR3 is TGTGCCAGCAGAAGAACTGGGGCCAACGTCCTGACTTTC. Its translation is CASRRTGANVLTF.

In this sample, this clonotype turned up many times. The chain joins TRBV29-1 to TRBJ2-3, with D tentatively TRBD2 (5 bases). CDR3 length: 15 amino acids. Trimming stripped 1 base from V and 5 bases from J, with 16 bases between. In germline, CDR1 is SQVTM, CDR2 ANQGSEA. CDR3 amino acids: CSVEGISRGRDTQYF. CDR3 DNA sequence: TGCAGCGTTGAAGGAATCAGTCGGGGAAGAGATACGCAGTATTTT.

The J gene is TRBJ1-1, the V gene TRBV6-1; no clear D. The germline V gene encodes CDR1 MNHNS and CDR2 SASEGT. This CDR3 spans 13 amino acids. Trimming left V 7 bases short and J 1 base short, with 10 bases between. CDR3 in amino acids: CASTLKRNTEAFF. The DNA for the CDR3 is TGTGCCAGCACCCTAAAGAGGAACACTGAAGCTTTCTTT.

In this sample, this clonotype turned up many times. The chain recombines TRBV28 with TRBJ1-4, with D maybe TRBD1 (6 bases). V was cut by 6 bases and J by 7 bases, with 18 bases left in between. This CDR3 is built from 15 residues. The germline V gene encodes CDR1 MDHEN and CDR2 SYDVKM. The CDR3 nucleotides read TGTGCCAGCAGCTACGTATCAGGGGTTGGTGAAAAACTGTTTTTT. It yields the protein CASSYVSGVGEKLFF.

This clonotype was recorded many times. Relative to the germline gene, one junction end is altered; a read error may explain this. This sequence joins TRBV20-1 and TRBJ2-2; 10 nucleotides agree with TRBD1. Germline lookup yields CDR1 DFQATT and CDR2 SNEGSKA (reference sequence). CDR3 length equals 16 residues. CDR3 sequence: CSARGGTGEATEELFF. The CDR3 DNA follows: TGCAGTGCTAGGGGAGGGACAGGGGAGGCCACCGAGGAGCTGTTTTTT.

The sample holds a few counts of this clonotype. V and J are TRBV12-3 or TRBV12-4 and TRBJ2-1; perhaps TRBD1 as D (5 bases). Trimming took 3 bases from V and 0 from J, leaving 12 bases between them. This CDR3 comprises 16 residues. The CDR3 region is CASSLEGAISYNEQFF. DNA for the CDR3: TGTGCCAGCAGTTTGGAAGGGGCTATCTCCTACAATGAGCAGTTCTTC.

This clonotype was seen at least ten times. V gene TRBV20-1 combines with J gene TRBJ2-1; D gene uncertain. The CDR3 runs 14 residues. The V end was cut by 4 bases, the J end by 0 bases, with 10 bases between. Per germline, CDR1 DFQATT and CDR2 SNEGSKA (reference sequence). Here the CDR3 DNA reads TGCAGTGCTATCGGTTCCGGCTCCTACAATGAGCAGTTCTTC. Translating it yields CSAIGSGSYNEQFF.

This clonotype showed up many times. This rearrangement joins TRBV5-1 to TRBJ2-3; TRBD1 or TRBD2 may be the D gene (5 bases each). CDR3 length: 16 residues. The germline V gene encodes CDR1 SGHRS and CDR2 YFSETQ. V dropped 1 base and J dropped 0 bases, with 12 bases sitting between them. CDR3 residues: CASSLLGTYSTDTQYF. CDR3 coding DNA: TGCGCCAGCAGCTTGCTCGGGACGTATAGCACAGATACGCAGTATTTT.

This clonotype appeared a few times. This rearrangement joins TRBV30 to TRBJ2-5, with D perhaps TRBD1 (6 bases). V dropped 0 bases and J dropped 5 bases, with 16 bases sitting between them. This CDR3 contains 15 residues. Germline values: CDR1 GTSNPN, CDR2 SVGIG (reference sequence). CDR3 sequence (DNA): TGTGCCTGGAGTGTACTGGGCAGGGGATTCGAGACCCAGTACTTC. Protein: CAWSVLGRGFETQYF.

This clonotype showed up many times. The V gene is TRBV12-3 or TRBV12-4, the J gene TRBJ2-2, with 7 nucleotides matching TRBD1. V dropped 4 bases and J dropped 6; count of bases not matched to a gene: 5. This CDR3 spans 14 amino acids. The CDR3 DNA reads TGTGCCAGCAGTTCCAGTCAGGGGGCCGGGGAGCTGTTTTTT. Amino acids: CASSSSQGAGELFF.

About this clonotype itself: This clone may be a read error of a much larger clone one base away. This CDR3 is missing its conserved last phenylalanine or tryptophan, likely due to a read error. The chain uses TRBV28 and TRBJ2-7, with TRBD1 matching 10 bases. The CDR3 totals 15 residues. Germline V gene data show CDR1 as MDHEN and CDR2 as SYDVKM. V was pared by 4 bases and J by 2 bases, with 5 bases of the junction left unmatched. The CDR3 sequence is CASSSGQGSTYEQYL. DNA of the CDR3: TGTGCCAGCAGTTCGGGACAGGGGAGCACCTACGAGCAGTACCTC.

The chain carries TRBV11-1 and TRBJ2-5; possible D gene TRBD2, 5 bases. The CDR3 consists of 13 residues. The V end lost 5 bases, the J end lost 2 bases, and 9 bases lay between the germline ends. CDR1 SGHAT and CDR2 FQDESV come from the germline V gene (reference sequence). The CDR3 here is CASSRGNQETQYF. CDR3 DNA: TGTGCCAGCAGCCGAGGGAATCAAGAGACCCAGTACTTC.

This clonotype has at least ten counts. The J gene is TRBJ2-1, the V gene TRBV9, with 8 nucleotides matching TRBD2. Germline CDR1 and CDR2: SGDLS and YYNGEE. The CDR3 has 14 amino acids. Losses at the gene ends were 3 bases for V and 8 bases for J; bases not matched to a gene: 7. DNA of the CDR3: TGTGCCAGCAGCGACGGGACTAGTGGTTATGAGCAGTTCTTC. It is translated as CASSDGTSGYEQFF.

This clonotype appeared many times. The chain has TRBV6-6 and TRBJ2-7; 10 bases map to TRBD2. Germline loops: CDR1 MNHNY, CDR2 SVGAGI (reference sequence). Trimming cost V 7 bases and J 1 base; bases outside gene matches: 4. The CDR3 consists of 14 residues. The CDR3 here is CASNPSGGSYEQYF. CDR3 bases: TGTGCCAGCAACCCTAGCGGGGGTTCCTACGAGCAGTACTTC.

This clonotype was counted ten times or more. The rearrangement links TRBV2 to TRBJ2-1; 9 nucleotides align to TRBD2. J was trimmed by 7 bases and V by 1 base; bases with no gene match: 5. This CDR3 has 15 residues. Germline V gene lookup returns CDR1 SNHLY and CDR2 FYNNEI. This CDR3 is CASSEEAGGRNEQFF. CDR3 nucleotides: TGTGCCAGCAGTGAAGAGGCGGGAGGGAGGAATGAGCAGTTCTTC.

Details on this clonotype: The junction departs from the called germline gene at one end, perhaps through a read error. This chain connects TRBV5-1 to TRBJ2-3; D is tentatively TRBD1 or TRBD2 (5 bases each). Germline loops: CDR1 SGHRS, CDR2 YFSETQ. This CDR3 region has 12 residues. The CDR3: CASGSQGDSQYF. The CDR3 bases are TGCGCCAGCGGCTCCCAGGGAGATTCGCAGTATTTT.